The 11 T cell receptor beta chains presented below share a single source sample, sequenced in a study of blood T cell repertoires in COVID-19. Sequencing was performed with immunoSEQ multiplex PCR; in TCRdb, only in-frame clones are kept and a portion is missing. The table lists 300,000 to 450,000 clones, roughly 90% of them singletons, with around 2.8% in the top ten. Material for sequencing was peripheral blood. These TCRs come from a woman aged 25 to 45 with COVID-19, enrolled during active disease.

The chain couples TRBV6-6 to TRBJ2-7; D might be TRBD1 (7 bases). In germline, CDR1 is MNHNY, CDR2 SVGAGI (reference sequence). The CDR3 contains 14 residues. V dropped 3 bases and J dropped 7 bases, with 16 bases sitting between them. CDR3 in DNA: TGTGCCAGCAGTTATCCAGGGGGAGGTGGGGAGCAGTACTTC. This gives the protein CASSYPGGGGEQYF.

This clone was seen a handful of times. The chain employs TRBV28 and TRBJ2-2, with D unclear. Germline CDR1 MDHEN, CDR2 SYDVKM. The V end lost 5 bases, the J end lost 2 bases, and 9 bases lay between the germline ends. The CDR3 loop spans 14 amino acids. The CDR3 nucleotides read TGTGCCAGCAGTACAACAGAAAACACCGGGGAGCTGTTTTTT. Translation: CASSTTENTGELFF.

This rearrangement joins TRBV6-5 to TRBJ1-1; perhaps TRBD1 as D (6 bases). Germline CDR1 is MNHEY and CDR2 is SVGAGI. The CDR3 length is 14 residues. V was cut by 0 bases and J by 6 bases, with 11 bases left in between. DNA for the CDR3: TGTGCCAGCAGTTACTCAGGGGGTGGGTCTGAAGCTTTCTTT. Protein product: CASSYSGGGSEAFF.

This chain uses TRBV30 with TRBJ1-1; unclear D gene. Trimming shortened V by 0 bases and J by 1 base, and 12 bases separated the two germline ends. The CDR3 length is 15 residues. Looked up from germline, CDR1 is GTSNPN and CDR2 is SVGIG (reference sequence). As DNA, the CDR3 is TGTGCCTGGAGTGTACTAGGGCAGACGAACACTGAAGCTTTCTTT. Encoded protein: CAWSVLGQTNTEAFF. The variable domain in full, completed from reference TRBV30 and TRBJ1-1, reads SQTIHQWPATLVQPVGSPLSLECTVEGTSNPNLYWYRQAAGRGLQLLFYSVGIGQISSEVPQNLSASRPQDRQFILSSKKLLLSDSGFYLCAWSVLGQTNTEAFFGQGTRLTVV.

The chain is built from TRBV5-4 and TRBJ2-3, with 9 bases matching TRBD1. Per the germline V gene, CDR1 is SGHNT and CDR2 is YYREEE (reference sequence). J gave up 6 bases and V 2 bases, and 13 bases lay outside the gene matches. CDR3 size: 17 residues. The CDR3 spells CASSFGTGLQVRDTQYF. The CDR3 DNA follows: TGTGCCAGCAGCTTCGGGACAGGGCTTCAGGTGAGGGATACGCAGTATTTT.

The chain has TRBV30 and TRBJ2-3, with TRBD1 matching over 7 bases. V lost 5 bases and J lost 7; bases outside the gene matches: 9. Germline values: CDR1 GTSNPN, CDR2 SVGIG (reference sequence). The length of the CDR3 is 13 residues. CDR3 region: CAWDLQGSNTQYF. For the CDR3, the DNA is TGTGCCTGGGACTTACAGGGGTCGAATACGCAGTATTTT. The variable domain in full, completed from reference TRBV30 and TRBJ2-3, reads SQTIHQWPATLVQPVGSPLSLECTVEGTSNPNLYWYRQAAGRGLQLLFYSVGIGQISSEVPQNLSASRPQDRQFILSSKKLLLSDSGFYLCAWDLQGSNTQYFGPGTRLTVL.

J is TRBJ1-4 and V is TRBV10-3; D might be TRBD1 (6 bases). V was clipped by 2 bases and J by 4 bases, with 11 bases between them. Germline V gives CDR1 ENHRY, CDR2 SYGVKD. The CDR3 contains 15 residues. The CDR3 region is CAISETGTRNEKLFF. DNA of the CDR3: TGTGCCATCAGTGAGACAGGGACACGTAATGAAAAACTGTTTTTT.

This chain connects TRBV2 to TRBJ2-1, with D unresolved. The CDR3 totals 13 residues. V was cut by 0 bases and J by 7 bases, with 7 bases left in between. Germline V CDR1 and CDR2: SNHLY, FYNNEI. This chain's CDR3 is CASSEAGRNEQFF. CDR3 nucleotides: TGTGCCAGCAGTGAAGCGGGCAGGAATGAGCAGTTCTTC.

The chain couples TRBV28 to TRBJ1-2; D unclear. The CDR3 runs 15 residues. The V end lost 2 bases, the J end lost 0 bases, and 10 bases lay between the germline ends. Germline CDR1 is MDHEN and CDR2 is SYDVKM. CDR3 loop: CASSLLALANYGYTF. The CDR3 DNA sequence: TGTGCCAGCAGTTTACTCGCGTTAGCTAACTATGGCTACACCTTC.

This chain links TRBV11-2 with TRBJ2-2; a weak D match, TRBD1 (5 bases). Germline values: CDR1 SGHAT, CDR2 FQNNGV. The CDR3 runs to 15 residues. Trimming took off 5 bases at V and 1 base at J, with 11 bases between the two ends. Here the CDR3 DNA reads TGTGCCAGCAGCCAGAGGACACTGAACACCGGGGAGCTGTTTTTT. Amino acid sequence: CASSQRTLNTGELFF.

The chain links TRBV19 to TRBJ2-3, with 13 bases lining up with TRBD2. Germline assignment: CDR1 LNHDA and CDR2 SQIVND (reference sequence). The J segment lost 0 bases and the V segment lost 4 bases, leaving 10 bases of the junction unmatched. This CDR3 spans 19 amino acids. The CDR3 nucleotides are TGTGCCAGTAGTAAGGGACTAGCGGGAATTAGTCTGAGCACAGATACGCAGTATTTT. This translates into CASSKGLAGISLSTDTQYF.